This TCR beta chain was observed in a study of control samples from healthy donors and cancer patients. The CDR3 sequence is 14 residues long. CDR1 and CDR2 from the germline V gene are DFQATT and SNEGSKA (reference sequence). The V gene lost 3 bases and the J gene lost 2 bases, with 13 bases spanning the gap. Profiling relied on immunoSEQ multiplex PCR, and the TCRdb table lists in-frame clones only, not all of them. The table includes about 100,000 clones, almost 90% detected once. Sequencing was performed on blood. This rearrangement joins TRBV20-1 to TRBJ2-5; the D gene is possibly TRBD2 (5 bases). This clonotype originated in a man aged 30-40 years in good health. The CDR3, as DNA: TGCAGTGCTAGTTCGGTTAGCGCTCAAGAGACCCAGTACTTC. Protein sequence: CSASSVSAQETQYF.